Below are 23 T cell receptor beta chains sequenced from a single sample in a study of shared clonotypes between healthy human individuals. Cells designated naive CD8 were CD45RO-negative and were positively selected for CCR7, with terminally differentiated effector memory CD45RA+ cells excluded. The repertoire was sequenced with immunoSEQ multiplex PCR; TCRdb's copy has only in-frame clones and lacks some. The sample shows hundreds of thousands of clones, 85% to 95% of them seen only once. Sequenced sample: naive CD8+ T cells sorted from blood. These receptors were collected from a woman aged 25 to 39 in good health.

The chain employs TRBV10-3 and TRBJ1-1, with no clear D. This CDR3 spans 15 amino acids. The germline V gene encodes CDR1 ENHRY and CDR2 SYGVKD. Deletions cut 3 bases from V and 7 bases from J, with 18 bases between. The CDR3 sequence: CAISDPSSKAYEAFF. The CDR3, as DNA: TGTGCCATCAGTGACCCTTCAAGTAAGGCGTATGAAGCTTTCTTT.

The V call is TRBV4-1, the J call TRBJ2-1, with 9 bases identical to TRBD1. J lost 9 bases, V lost 3 bases, and 3 bases had no gene match. The CDR3 length is 13 residues. The V gene's germline CDR1 is MGHRA and CDR2 YSYEKL. The DNA of the CDR3 is TGCGCCAGCAGCCAGGTACAGGGGGCTGAGCAGTTCTTC. Amino acid sequence: CASSQVQGAEQFF.

The chain carries TRBV6-1 and TRBJ1-5, with D hard to call. The CDR3 totals 16 residues. The ends were cut back, 6 bases at V and 4 bases at J, with 19 bases in the middle. Germline values: CDR1 MNHNS, CDR2 SASEGT. The CDR3 region is CASSEPFPTGNQPQHF. Here the CDR3 DNA reads TGTGCCAGCAGCGAACCGTTCCCTACGGGGAATCAGCCCCAGCATTTT.

This chain connects TRBV27 to TRBJ1-1; the D is unclear. Trimming shortened V by 3 bases and J by 1 base, and 9 bases separated the two germline ends. CDR3 length: 14 residues. The germline V gene encodes CDR1 MNHEY and CDR2 SMNVEV (reference sequence). The CDR3 loop reads CASSLGAGNTEAFF. As DNA, the CDR3 is TGTGCCAGCAGTTTGGGCGCAGGGAACACTGAAGCTTTCTTT.

The chain has TRBV7-8 and TRBJ2-5, with 11 bases aligning to TRBD2. J was trimmed by 4 bases and V by 4 bases; bases with no gene match: 8. The CDR3 length is 16 residues. The germline V gene has CDR1 SGHVS and CDR2 FQNEAQ. CDR3 bases: TGTGCCAGCAGCTCGAGACTAGCGGGGTTTGTAGAGACCCAGTACTTC. Translation: CASSSRLAGFVETQYF.

The chain uses TRBV2 and TRBJ1-1; TRBD1 matches at 7 bases. CDR1 SNHLY and CDR2 FYNNEI come from the germline V gene. The junction had 8 bases not matched to a gene; V was cut back by 6 bases and J by 4 bases. This CDR3 contains 14 residues. CDR3 amino acids: CASSRGNGATEAFF. The CDR3 DNA reads TGTGCCAGCAGCAGGGGGAATGGTGCCACTGAAGCTTTCTTT.

V gene TRBV19 combines with J gene TRBJ2-1; D may be TRBD2 (6 bases). The CDR3 totals 12 residues. Per the germline V gene, CDR1 is LNHDA and CDR2 is SQIVND (reference sequence). The V gene lost 7 bases and the J gene lost 9 bases, with 13 bases spanning the gap. The chain's CDR3 is CASTLSGGEQFF. The CDR3 nucleotides read TGTGCCAGTACGCTATCCGGGGGTGAGCAGTTCTTC.

The rearrangement links TRBV28 to TRBJ2-3, with D possibly called TRBD1 or TRBD2 (5 bases each). Trimming cost V 7 bases and J 2 bases, with 19 bases left between them. Germline assignment: CDR1 MDHEN and CDR2 SYDVKM. This CDR3 has 16 residues. The CDR3 region is CASTPIGAVLTDTQYF. Written as DNA, the CDR3 is TGTGCCAGCACCCCGATCGGGGCAGTACTCACAGATACGCAGTATTTT.

The rearrangement uses TRBV20-1 and TRBJ1-2, with unresolved D. Germline assignment: CDR1 DFQATT and CDR2 SNEGSKA (reference sequence). The ends were cut back, 2 bases at V and 3 bases at J, with 1 base in the middle. The CDR3 length is 10 residues. The CDR3 sequence: CSARHYGYTF. CDR3 bases: TGCAGTGCTAGACACTATGGCTACACCTTC.

The chain couples TRBV6-6 to TRBJ2-7; 9 nucleotides match TRBD2. This CDR3 contains 13 residues. Germline trimming cut 5 bases from V and 7 bases from J; bases unmatched to any gene: 6. Germline lookup yields CDR1 MNHNY and CDR2 SVGAGI (reference sequence). CDR3 protein: CASSAGGTYEQYF. CDR3 in DNA: TGTGCCAGCAGTGCGGGAGGGACGTATGAGCAGTACTTC.

This rearrangement joins TRBV27 to TRBJ2-1; 9 bases are a match to TRBD2. The CDR3 extends over 16 amino acids. CDR1 MNHEY and CDR2 SMNVEV come from the germline V gene (reference sequence). After removal of 5 bases from V and 4 bases from J, the junction contained 9 bases not matched to a gene. Here the CDR3 reads CASSQVAGVGYNEQFF. The CDR3 coding sequence is TGTGCCAGCAGTCAGGTAGCGGGAGTAGGGTACAATGAGCAGTTCTTC.

This clone occurred once. J is TRBJ1-1 and V is TRBV29-1; 8 bases match TRBD1. After removal of 4 bases from V and 6 bases from J, the junction contained 13 bases not matched to a gene. The CDR3 sequence is 15 residues long. Germline V gene sequence: CDR1 SQVTM, CDR2 ANQGSEA. The CDR3 coding sequence is TGCAGCGTTGGACCCTTACAGGGGGTAAGGTCTGAAGCTTTCTTT. Its protein product is CSVGPLQGVRSEAFF.

The genes are TRBV28 and TRBJ1-6; D unclear. Germline loops: CDR1 MDHEN, CDR2 SYDVKM. CDR3 length: 15 residues. The ends were cut back, 3 bases at V and 0 bases at J, with 6 bases in the middle. CDR3 nucleotide sequence: TGTGCCAGCAGTTTTAGGAGCTCCTATAATTCACCCCTCCACTTT. It is translated as CASSFRSSYNSPLHF.

The chain is built from TRBV11-2 and TRBJ2-6; D is perhaps TRBD1 (5 bases). This CDR3 is 14 amino acids long. Trimming took 8 bases from V and 1 from J, leaving 9 bases between them. Germline CDR1 reads SGHAT; CDR2 reads FQNNGV. The CDR3, as DNA: TGTGCCAGCCCATACAGGTCTGGGGCCAACGTCCTGACTTTC. Protein product: CASPYRSGANVLTF.

The rearrangement links TRBV18 to TRBJ2-2; D remains unclear. V was trimmed by 2 bases and J by 2 bases, leaving 6 bases between them. CDR3 length: 14 residues. CDR1 and CDR2 from the germline V gene are KGHSH and LQKENI. This chain's CDR3 is CASSPDPNTGELFF. Written as DNA, the CDR3 is TGTGCCAGCTCACCAGACCCTAACACCGGGGAGCTGTTTTTT.

The V call is TRBV28, the J call TRBJ1-5; D gene ambiguous. V was shortened by 2 bases and J by 1 base, with 9 bases between the two germline ends. Germline lookup yields CDR1 MDHEN and CDR2 SYDVKM. The CDR3 consists of 15 residues. CDR3 sequence: CASSLGILSNQPQHF. In DNA form, the CDR3 reads TGTGCCAGCAGTTTAGGGATTTTGAGCAATCAGCCCCAGCATTTT.

The chain employs TRBV7-9 and TRBJ1-1; D is unresolved. This CDR3 comprises 11 residues. In germline, CDR1 is SEHNR, CDR2 FQNEAQ (reference sequence). The V and J ends lost 5 bases and 6 bases respectively, with 7 bases between them. The CDR3 nucleotides read TGTGCCAGCAGCCACGATGCTGAAGCTTTCTTT. It is translated as CASSHDAEAFF.

The V gene is TRBV5-4, the J gene TRBJ2-7; 9 bases align to TRBD2. CDR1 and CDR2 from the germline V gene are SGHNT and YYREEE (reference sequence). V was clipped by 4 bases and J by 2 bases; unmatched bases: 13. The CDR3 totals 17 residues. CDR3 protein: CASSHGRAGGIPYEQYF. The CDR3, as DNA: TGTGCCAGCAGCCATGGAAGAGCGGGAGGCATCCCCTACGAGCAGTACTTC. Full variable domain (outside the CDR3, taken from reference TRBV5-4 and TRBJ2-7): ETGVTQSPTHLIKTRGQQVTLRCSSQSGHNTVSWYQQALGQGPQFIFQYYREEENGRGNFPPRFSGLQFPNYSSELNVNALELDDSALYLCASSHGRAGGIPYEQYFGPGTRLTVT.

V is TRBV7-9 and J is TRBJ2-7; D remains unclear. CDR1 is SEHNR and CDR2 is FQNEAQ in the germline V gene (reference sequence). CDR3 length equals 14 residues. Trimming stripped 4 bases from V and 1 base from J, with 11 bases between. CDR3 DNA sequence: TGTGCCAGCAGCTCCTCCTTGGGGTCCTACGAGCAGTACTTC. Residues: CASSSSLGSYEQYF. The full variable domain, its missing parts supplied by reference TRBV7-9 and TRBJ2-7, is DTGVSQNPRHKITKRGQNVTFRCDPISEHNRLYWYRQTLGQGPEFLTYFQNEAQLEKSRLLSDRFSAERPKGSFSTLEIQRTEQGDSAMYLCASSSSLGSYEQYFGPGTRLTVT.

The chain joins TRBV2 to TRBJ2-7; 7 nucleotides agree with TRBD1. Germline CDR1 SNHLY, CDR2 FYNNEI. The length of the CDR3 is 12 residues. Trimming at V came to 6 bases and at J to 1 base, leaving 0 bases not matched to a gene. The CDR3 DNA follows: TGTGCCAGCAGGGGACAGTCCTACGAGCAGTACTTC. Its protein is CASRGQSYEQYF.

The chain recombines TRBV5-6 with TRBJ1-1; D gene ambiguous. V was clipped by 0 bases and J by 1 base, with 10 bases between them. CDR3 length: 15 amino acids. Per germline, CDR1 SGHDT and CDR2 YYEEEE. CDR3 in amino acids: CASSLGVSWNTEAFF. In DNA, the CDR3 is TGTGCCAGCAGCTTGGGGGTCAGCTGGAACACTGAAGCTTTCTTT.

The chain recombines TRBV5-4 with TRBJ1-2; 7 bases are shared with TRBD1. V shed 0 bases and J 4 bases; nucleotides not matched to a gene: 9. Germline values: CDR1 SGHNT, CDR2 YYREEE (reference sequence). The length of the CDR3 is 16 residues. The CDR3 coding sequence is TGTGCCAGCAGCTTGGAAGGAGGGGGCGGGATCTATGGCTACACCTTC. Its translation is CASSLEGGGGIYGYTF.

This clone appeared once. Other DNA sequences within the sample encode an identical CDR3. The rearrangement joins TRBV27 to TRBJ2-3, with unresolved D. The length of the CDR3 is 12 residues. From germline, CDR1 is MNHEY and CDR2 SMNVEV (reference sequence). V lost 4 bases to trimming and J lost 2 bases, with 4 bases between them. The CDR3 nucleotides are TGTGCCAGCAGTTCTTTCACAGATACGCAGTATTTT. Its translation: CASSSFTDTQYF.